Below are 18 T cell receptor beta chains sequenced from a single sample in a study of identical twins. TCRdb re-called the 5' RACE reads through MiXCR, storing one row per CDR3 protein. The sample lists 250,000 or so distinct CDR3 sequences, 10% to 15% occurring once. These data were likewise used in another study, on yellow fever vaccine responses in identical twins.

Specimen: memory (CD45RO+) T cells sorted from blood. The receptor set was obtained from a woman aged 18-30 years in good health.

In this sample, this clonotype turned up many times. The gene calls are TRBV12-3 or TRBV12-4 and TRBJ2-2; 12 nucleotides match TRBD2. The CDR3 has 13 residues. V lost 6 bases, J lost 8 bases, and 1 base stayed unmatched. The CDR3: CASSGLAGGELFF. DNA for the CDR3: TGTGCCAGCAGCGGACTAGCGGGAGGGGAGCTGTTTTTT.

This clonotype was seen a few times. The rearrangement uses TRBV12-3 or TRBV12-4 and TRBJ2-1, with 7 bases aligning to TRBD1. This CDR3 spans 17 amino acids. The ends lost 4 bases at V and 4 bases at J; junction bases unmatched: 13. CDR3 amino acids: CASSSAIDRVFYNEQFF. The CDR3 DNA reads as TGTGCCAGCAGTTCGGCGATTGACAGGGTGTTTTACAATGAGCAGTTCTTC.

The V and J genes are TRBV27 and TRBJ2-3, with 10 bases that match TRBD2. The V segment lost 2 bases and the J segment 3 bases; nucleotides outside the gene matches: 2. Germline V gene sequence: CDR1 MNHEY, CDR2 SMNVEV (reference sequence). CDR3 length: 15 residues. The CDR3 nucleotides are TGTGCCAGCAGTTTAAGGGGACTAGCGACAGATACGCAGTATTTT. The encoded protein is CASSLRGLATDTQYF.

This clonotype came up a few times. CDR3 in amino acids: CASSYPQAGGVNEQFF. In DNA, the CDR3 is TGTGCCAGCAGCTACCCCCAAGCGGGAGGCGTTAATGAGCAGTTCTTC. V usage is TRBV7-9 and J usage is TRBJ2-1, with 9 bases aligning to TRBD2. Germline V CDR1 and CDR2: SEHNR, FQNEAQ (reference sequence). The CDR3 loop spans 16 amino acids. Germline trimming cut 4 bases from V and 7 bases from J; bases unmatched to any gene: 11.

This rearrangement joins TRBV20-1 to TRBJ2-5, with TRBD2 matching over 7 bases. Germline V gives CDR1 DFQATT, CDR2 SNEGSKA (reference sequence). The ends lost 7 bases at V and 4 bases at J; junction bases unmatched: 3. This CDR3 is 11 amino acids long. The CDR3 DNA reads as TGCAGTGGGTCGGGGGGAGAGACCCAGTACTTC. As protein: CSGSGGETQYF.

The rearrangement links TRBV4-2 to TRBJ2-1; TRBD2 matches 11 bases. This CDR3 comprises 18 residues. The V segment lost 4 bases and the J segment 4 bases; nucleotides outside the gene matches: 12. In germline, CDR1 is LGHNA, CDR2 YNFKEQ. The CDR3 bases are TGTGCCAGCAGCCCCCTACGGGGTAGCGGGGGGGCTTACAATGAGCAGTTCTTC. This codes for CASSPLRGSGGAYNEQFF.

This clonotype was seen a few times. The rearrangement joins TRBV7-2 to TRBJ2-3; a weak D match, TRBD1 (6 bases). CDR1 SGHTA and CDR2 FQGNSA come from the germline V gene. Trimming removed 7 bases at V and 2 bases at J, with 16 bases between. This CDR3 region has 15 residues. The CDR3 here is CASTPGQIFTDTQYF. Written as DNA, the CDR3 is TGTGCCAGCACCCCGGGACAAATCTTCACAGATACGCAGTATTTT.

The rearrangement links TRBV4-2 to TRBJ2-5; D is tentatively TRBD1 or TRBD2 (5 bases each). The germline V gene encodes CDR1 LGHNA and CDR2 YNFKEQ. The CDR3 loop spans 14 amino acids. V was pared by 4 bases and J by 2 bases, with 11 bases between. The CDR3 bases are TGTGCCAGCAGCCCCGGGACCTTACAAGAGACCCAGTACTTC. Its translation: CASSPGTLQETQYF.

Ten or more counts support this clonotype. This chain joins TRBV12-3 or TRBV12-4 and TRBJ1-4, with TRBD1 as a possible D gene (6 bases). V lost 5 bases and J lost 3, with 7 bases in between. There are 13 residues in the CDR3. CDR3 bases: TGTGCCAGCAGTCGGACAGCTAATGAAAAACTGTTTTTT. This codes for CASSRTANEKLFF.

The V gene is TRBV7-9, the J gene TRBJ2-1, with 9 nucleotides matching TRBD2. This CDR3 spans 15 amino acids. The V gene end was trimmed by 1 base and the J gene end by 6 bases; junction bases not matched to a gene: 4. Germline V CDR1 and CDR2: SEHNR, FQNEAQ (reference sequence). CDR3 region: CASSLGAGGLNEQFF. DNA of the CDR3: TGTGCCAGCAGCTTAGGTGCGGGGGGGCTCAATGAGCAGTTCTTC.

This sequence joins TRBV10-3 and TRBJ2-5; D tentatively fits TRBD1 or TRBD2 (6 bases each). The germline V gene encodes CDR1 ENHRY and CDR2 SYGVKD. The length of the CDR3 is 14 residues. V was cut by 0 bases and J by 3 bases, with 8 bases left in between. The DNA for the CDR3 is TGTGCCATCAGTGAGTCGAGGGGGGAAGAGACCCAGTACTTC. Its translation: CAISESRGEETQYF.

Only a few counts were recorded for this clonotype. V and J are TRBV18 and TRBJ2-1; D not resolved. Germline values: CDR1 KGHSH, CDR2 LQKENI. V was cut by 3 bases and J by 9 bases, with 12 bases left in between. CDR3 size: 13 residues. The CDR3 bases are TGTGCCAGCTCACCCGCCGCTAAGGGTGAGCAGTTCTTC. Amino acid sequence: CASSPAAKGEQFF.

There are a few counts of this clonotype. The chain uses TRBV3-1 and TRBJ2-3; TRBD2 matches at 8 bases. The V and J ends lost 5 bases and 1 base, in that order; junction bases with no gene match: 8. The germline gives CDR1 LGHDT, CDR2 YNNKEL (reference sequence). CDR3 length: 16 residues. The chain's CDR3 is CASSKRLAPRTDTQYF. The CDR3, as DNA: TGTGCCAGCAGCAAACGACTAGCGCCTCGCACAGATACGCAGTATTTT.

This clonotype was recorded once. The V and J genes are TRBV14 and TRBJ2-5, with unresolved D. CDR1 is SGHDN and CDR2 is FVKESK in the germline V gene. CDR3 length: 15 residues. Trimming shortened V by 3 bases and J by 3 bases, and 14 bases separated the two germline ends. CDR3: CASSHLPWPEETQYF. CDR3 in DNA: TGTGCCAGCAGCCACCTTCCTTGGCCGGAAGAGACCCAGTACTTC.

This sequence joins TRBV2 and TRBJ2-2; 10 positions match TRBD2. The CDR3 has 19 residues. The germline V gene encodes CDR1 SNHLY and CDR2 FYNNEI. Trimming removed 5 bases from V and 0 bases from J; junction bases left unmatched: 12. This CDR3 reads CASSPIRTSGLANTGELFF. The CDR3 DNA follows: TGTGCCAGCAGTCCAATAAGGACTAGCGGTTTGGCGAACACCGGGGAGCTGTTTTTT.

The sample holds many counts of this clonotype. The J gene is TRBJ1-5, the V gene TRBV20-1, with a weak D call TRBD1 (5 bases). The germline V gene encodes CDR1 DFQATT and CDR2 SNEGSKA (reference sequence). The CDR3 extends over 15 amino acids. Trimming shortened V by 3 bases and J by 5 bases, and 17 bases separated the two germline ends. The CDR3, as DNA: TGCAGTGCTAGTGTAGGGGAACTAGGGTATCAGCCCCAGCATTTT. Translated: CSASVGELGYQPQHF.

This clonotype was detected only a few times. V usage is TRBV7-2 and J usage is TRBJ2-5; TRBD2 is a possible D gene (7 bases). Germline CDR1 SGHTA, CDR2 FQGNSA. V shed 1 base and J shed 7 bases, with 16 bases lying between them. The CDR3 covers 15 residues. For the CDR3, the DNA is TGTGCCAGCAGCTTAGAAGGGGGGGCGATAGCGACCCAGTACTTC. This codes for CASSLEGGAIATQYF. Using reference TRBV7-2 and TRBJ2-5 for the parts outside the CDR3, the full variable domain is GAGVSQSPSNKVTEKGKDVELRCDPISGHTALYWYRQSLGQGLEFLIYFQGNSAPDKSGLPSDRFSAERTGGSVSTLTIQRTQQEDSAVYLCASSLEGGAIATQYFGPGTRLLVL.

This clonotype was observed many times. This chain connects TRBV5-1 to TRBJ2-7; 8 bases align to TRBD2. The CDR3 has 17 residues. CDR1 and CDR2 (germline): SGHRS, YFSETQ. With 3 bases clipped from V and 0 bases from J, the junction kept 11 bases outside the gene matches. CDR3 bases: TGCGCCAGCAGCTCTCTGTCTAGCGGGCGAAGCTCCTACGAGCAGTACTTC. Translated, it gives CASSSLSSGRSSYEQYF. Based on the CDR3 plus reference TRBV5-1 and TRBJ2-7, the full variable domain is KAGVTQTPRYLIKTRGQQVTLSCSPISGHRSVSWYQQTPGQGLQFLFEYFSETQRNKGNFPGRFSGRQFSNSRSEMNVSTLELGDSALYLCASSSLSSGRSSYEQYFGPGTRLTVT.